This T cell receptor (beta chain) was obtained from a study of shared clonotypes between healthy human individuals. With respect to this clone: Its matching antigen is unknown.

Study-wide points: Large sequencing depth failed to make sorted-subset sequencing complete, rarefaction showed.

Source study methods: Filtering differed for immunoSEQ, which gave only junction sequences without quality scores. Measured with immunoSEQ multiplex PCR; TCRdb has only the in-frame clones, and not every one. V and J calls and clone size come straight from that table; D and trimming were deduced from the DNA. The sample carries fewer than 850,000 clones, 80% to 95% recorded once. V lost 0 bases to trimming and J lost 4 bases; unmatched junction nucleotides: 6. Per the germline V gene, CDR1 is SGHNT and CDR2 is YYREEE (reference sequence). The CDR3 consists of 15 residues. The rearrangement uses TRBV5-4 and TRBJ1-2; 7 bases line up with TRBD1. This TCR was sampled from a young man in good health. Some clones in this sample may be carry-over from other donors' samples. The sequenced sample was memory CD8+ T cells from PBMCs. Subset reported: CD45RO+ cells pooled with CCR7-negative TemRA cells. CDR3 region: CASSLGSPGGYGYTF. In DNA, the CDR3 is TGTGCCAGCAGCTTGGGGTCTCCAGGGGGCTATGGCTACACCTTC.